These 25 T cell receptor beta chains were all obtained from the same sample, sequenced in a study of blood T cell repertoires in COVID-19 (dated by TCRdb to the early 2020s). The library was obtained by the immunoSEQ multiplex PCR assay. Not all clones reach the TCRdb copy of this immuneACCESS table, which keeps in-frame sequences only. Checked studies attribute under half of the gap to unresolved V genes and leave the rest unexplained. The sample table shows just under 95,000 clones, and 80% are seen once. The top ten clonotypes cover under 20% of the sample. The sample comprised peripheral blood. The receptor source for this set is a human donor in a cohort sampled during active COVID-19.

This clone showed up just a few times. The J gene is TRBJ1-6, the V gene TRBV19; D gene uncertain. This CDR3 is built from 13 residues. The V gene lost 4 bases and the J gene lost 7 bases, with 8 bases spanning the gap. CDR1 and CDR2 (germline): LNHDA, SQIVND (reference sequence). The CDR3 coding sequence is TGTGCCAGTAGTAACCCGGGGAATTCACCCCTCCACTTT. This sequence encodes CASSNPGNSPLHF.

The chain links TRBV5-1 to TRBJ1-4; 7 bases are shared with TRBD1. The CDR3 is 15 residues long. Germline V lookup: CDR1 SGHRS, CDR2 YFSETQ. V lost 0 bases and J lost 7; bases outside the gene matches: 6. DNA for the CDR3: TGCGCCAGCAGCTTGGGGGACAGCCCCCGTGAAAAACTGTTTTTT. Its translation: CASSLGDSPREKLFF.

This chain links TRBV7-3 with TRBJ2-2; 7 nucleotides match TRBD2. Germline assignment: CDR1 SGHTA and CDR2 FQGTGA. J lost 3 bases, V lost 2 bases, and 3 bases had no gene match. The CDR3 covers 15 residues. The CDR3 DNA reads TGTGCCAGCAGCTTATCAGCGGGACACACCGGGGAGCTGTTTTTT. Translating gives CASSLSAGHTGELFF.

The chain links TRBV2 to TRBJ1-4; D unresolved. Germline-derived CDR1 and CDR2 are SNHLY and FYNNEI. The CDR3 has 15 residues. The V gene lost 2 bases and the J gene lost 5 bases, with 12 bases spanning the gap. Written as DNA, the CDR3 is TGTGCCAGCAGTGAATCCGGCGGGAAAAATGAAAAACTGTTTTTT. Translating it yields CASSESGGKNEKLFF.

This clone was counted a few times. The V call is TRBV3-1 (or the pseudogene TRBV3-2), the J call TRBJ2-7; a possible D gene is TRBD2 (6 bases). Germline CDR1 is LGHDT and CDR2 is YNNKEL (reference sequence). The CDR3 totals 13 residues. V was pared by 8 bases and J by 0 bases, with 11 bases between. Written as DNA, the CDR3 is TGTGCCAGCTCCGGGGGAAGCTCCTACGAGCAGTACTTC. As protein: CASSGGSSYEQYF.

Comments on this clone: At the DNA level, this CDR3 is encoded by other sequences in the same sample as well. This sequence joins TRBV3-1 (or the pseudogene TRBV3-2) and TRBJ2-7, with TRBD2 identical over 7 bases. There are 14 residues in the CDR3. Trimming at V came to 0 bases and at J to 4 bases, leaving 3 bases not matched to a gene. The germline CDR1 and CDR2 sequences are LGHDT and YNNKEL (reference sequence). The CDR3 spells CASSQDGGGYEQYF. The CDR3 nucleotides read TGTGCCAGCAGCCAAGATGGGGGGGGTTACGAGCAGTACTTC.

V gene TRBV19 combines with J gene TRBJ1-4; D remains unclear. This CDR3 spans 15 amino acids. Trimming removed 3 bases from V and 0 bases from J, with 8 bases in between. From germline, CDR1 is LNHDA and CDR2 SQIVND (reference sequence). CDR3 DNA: TGTGCCAGTAGTATCGGGGTGGCAACTAATGAAAAACTGTTTTTT. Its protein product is CASSIGVATNEKLFF.

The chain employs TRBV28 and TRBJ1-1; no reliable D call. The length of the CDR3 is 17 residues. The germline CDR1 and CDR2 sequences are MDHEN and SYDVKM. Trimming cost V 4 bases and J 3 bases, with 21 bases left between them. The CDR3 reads CASSYVSLTQRDTEAFF. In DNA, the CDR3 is TGTGCCAGCAGTTATGTTAGCCTCACACAGAGGGACACTGAAGCTTTCTTT.

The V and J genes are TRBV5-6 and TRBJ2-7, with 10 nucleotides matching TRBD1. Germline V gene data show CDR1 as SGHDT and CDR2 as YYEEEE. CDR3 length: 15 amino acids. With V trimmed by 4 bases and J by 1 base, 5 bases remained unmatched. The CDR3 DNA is TGTGCCAGCAGCCGCGGACAGGGGGTGTCCTACGAGCAGTACTTC. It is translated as CASSRGQGVSYEQYF.

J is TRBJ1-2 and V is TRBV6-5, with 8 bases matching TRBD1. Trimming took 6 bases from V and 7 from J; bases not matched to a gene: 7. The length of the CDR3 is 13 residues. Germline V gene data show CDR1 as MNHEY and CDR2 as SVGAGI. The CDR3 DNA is TGTGCCAGCAGAGTGGACAGGGTGAGTGGCTACACCTTC. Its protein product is CASRVDRVSGYTF.

The CDR3 sequence: CASSLASGSSGSYNEQFF. The CDR3 DNA follows: TGTGCCAGCAGTCTGGCTAGCGGGAGTTCGGGCTCCTACAATGAGCAGTTCTTC. J is TRBJ2-1 and V is TRBV6-6, with 10 bases that match TRBD2. CDR1 MNHNY and CDR2 SVGAGI come from the germline V gene (reference sequence). Trimming took 5 bases from V and 0 from J; bases not matched to a gene: 10. This CDR3 has 18 residues.

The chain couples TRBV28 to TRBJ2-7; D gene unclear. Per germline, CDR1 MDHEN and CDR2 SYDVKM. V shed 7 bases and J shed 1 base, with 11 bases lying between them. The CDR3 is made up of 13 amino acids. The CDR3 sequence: CASKVQASYEQYF. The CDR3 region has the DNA TGTGCCAGCAAGGTCCAGGCGTCCTACGAGCAGTACTTC.

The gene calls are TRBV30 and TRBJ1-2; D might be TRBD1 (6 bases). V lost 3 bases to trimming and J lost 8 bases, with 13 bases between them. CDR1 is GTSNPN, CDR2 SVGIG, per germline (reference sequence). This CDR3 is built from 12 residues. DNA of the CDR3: TGTGCCTGGAGCACACAGGGCGGGGGCTACACCTTC. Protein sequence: CAWSTQGGGYTF.

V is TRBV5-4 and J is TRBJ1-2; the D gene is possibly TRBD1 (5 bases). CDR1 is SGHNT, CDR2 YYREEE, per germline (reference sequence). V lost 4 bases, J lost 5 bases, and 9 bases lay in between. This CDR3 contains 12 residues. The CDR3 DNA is TGTGCCAGCAGCCCGGACACGTATGGCTACACCTTC. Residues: CASSPDTYGYTF.

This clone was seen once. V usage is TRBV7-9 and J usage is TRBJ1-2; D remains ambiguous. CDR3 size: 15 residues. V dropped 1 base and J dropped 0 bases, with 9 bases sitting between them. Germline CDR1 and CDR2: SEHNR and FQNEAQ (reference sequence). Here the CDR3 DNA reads TGTGCCAGCAGCTTAGGCGAGCAGGCTAACTATGGCTACACCTTC. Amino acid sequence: CASSLGEQANYGYTF.

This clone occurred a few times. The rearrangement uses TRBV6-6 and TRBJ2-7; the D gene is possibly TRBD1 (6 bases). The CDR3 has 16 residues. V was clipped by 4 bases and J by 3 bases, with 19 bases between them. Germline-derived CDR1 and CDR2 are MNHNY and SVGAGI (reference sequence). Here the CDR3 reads CASSSPTGRLRYEQYF. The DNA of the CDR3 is TGTGCCAGCAGTTCCCCGACAGGCAGACTCCGCTACGAGCAGTACTTC.

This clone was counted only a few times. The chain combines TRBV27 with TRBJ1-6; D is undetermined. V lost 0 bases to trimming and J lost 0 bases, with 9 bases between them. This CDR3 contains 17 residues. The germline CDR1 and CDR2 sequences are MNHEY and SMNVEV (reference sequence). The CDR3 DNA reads TGTGCCAGCAGTTTATCTCTCAGAGGCTCCTATAATTCACCCCTCCACTTT. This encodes CASSLSLRGSYNSPLHF.

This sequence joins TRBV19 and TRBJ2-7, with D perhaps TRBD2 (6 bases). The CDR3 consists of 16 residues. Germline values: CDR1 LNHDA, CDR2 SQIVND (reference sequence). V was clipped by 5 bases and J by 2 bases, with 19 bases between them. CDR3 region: CASSPQGLGSAYEQYF. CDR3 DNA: TGTGCCAGTAGTCCCCAGGGACTCGGCAGCGCCTACGAGCAGTACTTC.

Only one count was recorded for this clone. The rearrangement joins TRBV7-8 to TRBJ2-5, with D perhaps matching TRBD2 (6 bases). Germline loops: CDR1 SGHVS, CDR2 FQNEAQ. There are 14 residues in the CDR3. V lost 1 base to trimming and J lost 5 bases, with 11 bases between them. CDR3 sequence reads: CASSLGPAGETQYF. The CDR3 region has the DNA TGTGCCAGCAGCTTAGGGCCCGCGGGGGAGACCCAGTACTTC.

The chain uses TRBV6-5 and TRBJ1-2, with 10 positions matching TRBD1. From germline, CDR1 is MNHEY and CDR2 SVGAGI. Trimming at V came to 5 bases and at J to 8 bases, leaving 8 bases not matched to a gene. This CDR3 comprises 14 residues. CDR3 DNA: TGTGCCAGCAGTAGCCGACAGGGGGCACGAGGCTACACCTTC. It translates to CASSSRQGARGYTF.

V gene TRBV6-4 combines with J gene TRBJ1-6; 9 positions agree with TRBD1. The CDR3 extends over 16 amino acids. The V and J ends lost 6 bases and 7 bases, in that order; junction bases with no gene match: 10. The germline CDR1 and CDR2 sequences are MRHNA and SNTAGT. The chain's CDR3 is CASSAGTGSRNSPLHF. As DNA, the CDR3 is TGTGCCAGCAGCGCCGGGACAGGGTCTCGGAATTCACCCCTCCACTTT.

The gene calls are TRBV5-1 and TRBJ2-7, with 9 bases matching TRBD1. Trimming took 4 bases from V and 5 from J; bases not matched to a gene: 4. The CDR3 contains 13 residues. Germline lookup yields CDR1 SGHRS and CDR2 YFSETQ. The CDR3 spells CASSATGGNEQYF. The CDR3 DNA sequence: TGCGCCAGCAGCGCCACAGGGGGCAACGAGCAGTACTTC.

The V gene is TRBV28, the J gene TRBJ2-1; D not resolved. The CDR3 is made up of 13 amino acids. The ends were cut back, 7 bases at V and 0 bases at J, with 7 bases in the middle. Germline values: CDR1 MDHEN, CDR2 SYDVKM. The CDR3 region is CASTLSSYNEQFF. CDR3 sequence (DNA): TGTGCCAGCACTCTAAGCTCCTACAATGAGCAGTTCTTC.

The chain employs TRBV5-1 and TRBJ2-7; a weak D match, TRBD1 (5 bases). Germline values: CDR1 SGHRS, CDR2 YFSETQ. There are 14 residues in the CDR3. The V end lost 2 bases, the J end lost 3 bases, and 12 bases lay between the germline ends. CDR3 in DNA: TGCGCCAGCAGCTTCACAGGTACTGGCTACGAGCAGTACTTC. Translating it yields CASSFTGTGYEQYF. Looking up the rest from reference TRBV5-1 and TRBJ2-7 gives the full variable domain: KAGVTQTPRYLIKTRGQQVTLSCSPISGHRSVSWYQQTPGQGLQFLFEYFSETQRNKGNFPGRFSGRQFSNSRSEMNVSTLELGDSALYLCASSFTGTGYEQYFGPGTRLTVT.

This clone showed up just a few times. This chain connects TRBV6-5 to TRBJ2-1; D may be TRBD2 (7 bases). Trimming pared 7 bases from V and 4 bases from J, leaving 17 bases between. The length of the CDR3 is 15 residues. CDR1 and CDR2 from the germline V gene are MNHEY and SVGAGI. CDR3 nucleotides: TGTGCCAGCAAACTGGGGGGGGCAGGATACAATGAGCAGTTCTTC. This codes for CASKLGGAGYNEQFF.